This T cell receptor (beta chain) was observed in a study of OX40 agonist ivuxolimab in advanced cancers. Here immunoSEQ multiplex PCR was the method, and the copy in TCRdb shows in-frame clones only, minus some. This repertoire shows approximately 70,000 clones, approximately 86% found once; its top ten account for approximately 2.3%. Study-level findings and limits: Dose levels from 0.1 to 3.0 mg/kg saw CD4+ and CD8+ blood T cells expand clonally by week 6.

As for this clone: What it binds is not known.

The CDR3 length is 15 residues. V was clipped by 0 bases and J by 1 base, with 8 bases between them. Germline V CDR1 and CDR2: SGHRS, YFSETQ. This sequence joins TRBV5-1 and TRBJ1-3, with D unclear. The clonotype was recovered from an adult with an advanced solid tumor such as melanoma, head and neck, liver or kidney cancer. The specimen comprised CD4+ or CD8+ T cells sorted from blood, sampled in a trial of the OX40 agonist ivuxolimab. The CDR3 loop is CASSLVSASGNTIYF. The CDR3 DNA sequence: TGCGCCAGCAGCTTGGTGTCAGCATCTGGAAACACCATATATTTT.